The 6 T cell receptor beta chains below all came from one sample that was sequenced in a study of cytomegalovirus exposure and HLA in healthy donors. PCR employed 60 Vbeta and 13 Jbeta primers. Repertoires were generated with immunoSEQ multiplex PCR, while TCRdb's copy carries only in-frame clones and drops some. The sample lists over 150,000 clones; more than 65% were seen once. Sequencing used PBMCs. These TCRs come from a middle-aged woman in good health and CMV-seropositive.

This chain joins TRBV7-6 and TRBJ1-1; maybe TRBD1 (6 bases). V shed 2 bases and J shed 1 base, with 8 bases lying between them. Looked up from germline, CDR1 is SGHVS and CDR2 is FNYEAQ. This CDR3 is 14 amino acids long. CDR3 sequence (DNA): TGTGCCAGCAGCTTACAGACAGGGAACACTGAAGCTTTCTTT. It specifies CASSLQTGNTEAFF.

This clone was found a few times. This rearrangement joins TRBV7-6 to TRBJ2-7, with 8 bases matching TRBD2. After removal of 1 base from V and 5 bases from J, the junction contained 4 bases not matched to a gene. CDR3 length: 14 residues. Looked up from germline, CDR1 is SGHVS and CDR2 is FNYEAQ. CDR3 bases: TGTGCCAGCAGCTTAGTGGCAGCGGGAGACGAGCAGTACTTC. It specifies CASSLVAAGDEQYF.

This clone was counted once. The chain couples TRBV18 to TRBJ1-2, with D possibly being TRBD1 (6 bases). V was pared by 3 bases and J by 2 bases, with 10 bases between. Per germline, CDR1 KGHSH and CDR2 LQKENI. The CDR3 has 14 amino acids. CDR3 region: CASSPEQGNYGYTF. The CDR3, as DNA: TGTGCCAGCTCACCGGAACAGGGAAACTATGGCTACACCTTC. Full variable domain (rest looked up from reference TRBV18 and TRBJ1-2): NAGVMQNPRHLVRRRGQEARLRCSPMKGHSHVYWYRQLPEEGLKFMVYLQKENIIDESGMPKERFSAEFPKEGPSILRIQQVVRGDSAAYFCASSPEQGNYGYTFGSGTRLTVV.

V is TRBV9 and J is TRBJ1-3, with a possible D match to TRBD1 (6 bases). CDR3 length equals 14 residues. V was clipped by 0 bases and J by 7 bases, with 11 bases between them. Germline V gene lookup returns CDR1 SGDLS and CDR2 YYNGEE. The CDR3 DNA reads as TGTGCCAGCAGCGTAGATACAGGGTGGAACACCATATATTTT. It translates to CASSVDTGWNTIYF.

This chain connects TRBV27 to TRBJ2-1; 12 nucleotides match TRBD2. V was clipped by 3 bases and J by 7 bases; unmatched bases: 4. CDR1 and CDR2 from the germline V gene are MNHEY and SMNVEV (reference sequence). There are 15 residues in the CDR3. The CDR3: CASSLTSGSFNEQFF. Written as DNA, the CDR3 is TGTGCCAGCAGTTTGACTAGCGGGAGTTTTAATGAGCAGTTCTTC.

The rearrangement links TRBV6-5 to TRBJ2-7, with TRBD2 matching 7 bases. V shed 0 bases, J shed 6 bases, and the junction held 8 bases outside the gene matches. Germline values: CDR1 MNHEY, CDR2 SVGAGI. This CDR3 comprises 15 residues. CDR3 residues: CASSYSVSGGSEQYF. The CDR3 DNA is TGTGCCAGCAGTTACTCCGTTTCGGGAGGATCCGAGCAGTACTTC.